The clone carrying this TCR beta chain showed up just a few times. The entry originates in a study of T cells after yellow fever vaccination. A single record per CDR3 protein comes from TCRdb applying MiXCR to the 5' RACE reads. Among a few hundred thousand distinct CDR3 sequences listed, roughly a sixth were seen once. This CDR3 region has 16 residues. The J segment lost 3 bases and the V segment lost 0 bases, leaving 4 bases of the junction unmatched. Germline lookup yields CDR1 SGHTA and CDR2 FQGTGA. This chain joins TRBV7-3 and TRBJ2-3; 9 bases align to TRBD2. The receptor comes from a man aged 18 to 29 who received the YFV17D yellow fever vaccine. The input for sequencing was PBMCs, taken less than 6 days after the first yellow fever vaccination. CDR3 nucleotides: TGTGCCAGCAGCTTAACTGTGCGGGGGGGAACAGATACGCAGTATTTT. Amino acid sequence: CASSLTVRGGTDTQYF.